A single sample is the source of the 7 T cell receptor beta chains below, sequenced in a study of tumor-infiltrating lymphocytes in primary liver carcinoma. With about 470 ng total RNA as template and a constant-region primer, TCR beta cDNA was made. Sequencing libraries for TCR beta derived from three nested multiplex PCR rounds that used slightly modified ARM-PCR. Running 10 cycles apiece, the first two PCR rounds relied on TRBV1-TRBV30 forward primers together with a C-beta reverse primer. TCRdb itself ran the multiplex PCR reads through MiXCR, one entry per CDR3 protein. Here the sample spans over 100,000 distinct CDR3 sequences, under 70% being singletons. For each extraction, RNA and DNA were obtained together from approximately 20-30 mg of unsorted bulk tissue. The sequenced material came from tumor-adjacent normal liver tissue. Every receptor here comes from a woman aged 60-75 years with primary liver carcinoma and hepatitis B virus infection.

The V and J genes are TRBV4-1 and TRBJ2-2; 8 bases match TRBD1. The CDR3 is made up of 15 amino acids. Germline V gene lookup returns CDR1 MGHRA and CDR2 YSYEKL. V lost 4 bases to trimming and J lost 9 bases; unmatched junction nucleotides: 10. CDR3 residues: CASSRTGPRTWELFF. CDR3 nucleotide sequence: TGCGCCAGCAGCCGGACAGGGCCACGGACTTGGGAGCTGTTTTTT.

With respect to this clonotype: With a much larger clone just one base away, this may be a read error. The conserved phenylalanine or tryptophan normally closing the CDR3 is absent here, so this likely arose from a read error. The chain couples TRBV7-9 to TRBJ1-5; tentatively, D is TRBD1 (5 bases). This CDR3 comprises 16 residues. Between the trimmed V and J ends, which lost 3 bases and 6 bases, there was a span of 18 bases. Germline V lookup: CDR1 SEHNR, CDR2 FQNEAQ (reference sequence). The CDR3 is CASSLWEAGRGQPQHL. Here the CDR3 DNA reads TGTGCCAGCAGCTTGTGGGAGGCAGGGAGGGGTCAGCCCCAGCATCTT.

This chain uses TRBV28 with TRBJ2-7, with D possibly matching TRBD2 (5 bases). CDR3 length equals 14 residues. V gave up 6 bases and J gave up 5 bases, with 17 bases separating them. CDR1 is MDHEN, CDR2 SYDVKM, per germline. This CDR3 reads CASRDRGGIDEQYF. The CDR3 DNA sequence: TGTGCCAGCAGAGATCGGGGTGGTATCGACGAGCAGTACTTC.

In regard to this clonotype: The junction departs from germline at one end; a sequencing error may be responsible. The rearrangement links TRBV11-2 to TRBJ2-3; no clear D. The CDR3 loop spans 18 amino acids. From germline, CDR1 is SGHAT and CDR2 FQNNGV. For the CDR3, the DNA is TGTGCCAGTAGCTTAGAAGCGTACGGGCCTAGAGTCACAGATACGCAGTATTTT. Its protein product is CASSLEAYGPRVTDTQYF.

This clonotype has a handful of counts. This clone may be a read error of a much larger clone one base away. Because the CDR3 is missing its conserved closing phenylalanine or tryptophan, this is likely a read error. The V and J genes are TRBV5-5 and TRBJ1-5, with 9 bases identical to TRBD1. V shed 4 bases and J 5 bases; nucleotides not matched to a gene: 7. Germline assignment: CDR1 SGHKS and CDR2 YYEKEE (reference sequence). The CDR3 has 15 residues. The CDR3 loop is CASSHTGGADQPQHY. The CDR3 DNA reads TGTGCCAGCAGCCACACAGGGGGCGCGGATCAGCCCCAGCATTAT.

With respect to this clonotype: Relative to the germline gene, one junction end is altered; a read error may explain this. This chain uses TRBV14 with TRBJ1-5; D unclear. Germline values: CDR1 SGHDN, CDR2 FVKESK. This CDR3 is 13 amino acids long. The chain's CDR3 is CAISQGRDQPQHF. In DNA, the CDR3 is TGTGCCATCAGCCAAGGACGGGATCAGCCCCAGCATTTT.

A word on this clonotype: Mismatch with germline at one junction end may stem from a read error. The V and J genes are TRBV5-4 and TRBJ2-5; 12 nucleotides match TRBD2. Germline-derived CDR1 and CDR2 are SGHNT and YYREEE (reference sequence). The CDR3 runs to 15 residues. The CDR3, as DNA: TGTGCCAGCAACCCCCGACTAGCGGGAGCAGAGACCCAATACTTC. Amino acids: CASNPRLAGAETQYF.